The rows below give T cell receptor beta chains drawn from one sample of a study of technical replicates of blood from a few donors. Libraries were prepared by immunoSEQ multiplex PCR; TCRdb keeps only in-frame clonotypes and omits some of them. In the table there are about 80,000 clones, over 75% of which are singletons. Sample: T cells isolated from PBMCs. The receptors stem from a human donor in good health. The CDR3 runs from the conserved cysteine through the conserved F or W. A D gene is named only where the DNA matches it firmly. Size tells how often a clone was seen (once, few, many) or the class of an expanded clone, and some rows leave it out.

size: -
V: TRBV2
J: TRBJ2-5
D: -
DNA: TGTGCCACAGAAGAGACCCAGTACTTC
CDR3: CATEETQYF

size: -
V: TRBV11-3
J: TRBJ2-2
D: TRBD2
DNA: TGTGCCAGCAGCCTAAGACTAGCGGGAGTCCCCGGGGAGCTGTTTTTT
CDR3: CASSLRLAGVPGELFF

size: -
V: TRBV4-2
J: TRBJ1-2
D: -
DNA: TGTGCCAGCAGCCAAGATGTTTTAAACTATGGCTACACCTTC
CDR3: CASSQDVLNYGYTF

size: -
V: TRBV5-1
J: TRBJ2-5
D: TRBD1
DNA: TGCGCCAGCAGCCCGGATGGGGCAGGGGGCAGGGAGACCCAGTACTTC
CDR3: CASSPDGAGGRETQYF

size: once
V: TRBV4-2
J: TRBJ2-7
D: TRBD2
DNA: TGTGCCAGCAGCCAAATCATTCAGGATAGCGGGATAGCCTACGAGCAGTACTTC
CDR3: CASSQIIQDSGIAYEQYF

size: -
V: TRBV6-5
J: TRBJ2-1
D: TRBD2
DNA: TGTGCCAGCAGTTACTCTGGTGGGGGGGTCTACAATGAGCAGTTCTTC
CDR3: CASSYSGGGVYNEQFF

size: -
V: TRBV25-1
J: TRBJ2-3
D: -
DNA: TGTGCCAGCAGCGCGTCGACAGATACGCAGTATTTT
CDR3: CASSASTDTQYF

size: -
V: TRBV7-2
J: TRBJ2-1
D: TRBD2
DNA: TGTGCCAGCAGCTTAAGTAGCGGGAGAGGATCCTACAATGAGCAGTTCTTC
CDR3: CASSLSSGRGSYNEQFF

size: -
V: TRBV5-1
J: TRBJ1-4
D: TRBD1
DNA: TGCGCCAGCAGTCGAGACAGGGTGGATGAAAAACTGTTTTTT
CDR3: CASSRDRVDEKLFF

size: -
V: TRBV5-1
J: TRBJ2-3
D: -
DNA: TGCGCCAGCAGCTACCAGGGTGAGGGCACAGATACGCAGTATTTT
CDR3: CASSYQGEGTDTQYF

size: -
V: TRBV7-9
J: TRBJ2-1
D: TRBD2
DNA: TGTGCCAGTGTAGCGGGAAGGTACAATGAGCAGTTCTTC
CDR3: CASVAGRYNEQFF

size: -
V: TRBV7-3
J: TRBJ1-1
D: -
DNA: TGTGCCAGCAGCTTGCAGGGTGACACTGAAGCTTTCTTT
CDR3: CASSLQGDTEAFF

size: -
V: TRBV6-5
J: TRBJ1-1
D: -
DNA: TGTGCCAGCGGGGGCCCGGGGGGGACTGAAGCTTTCTTT
CDR3: CASGGPGGTEAFF

size: once
V: TRBV9
J: TRBJ2-7
D: TRBD1
DNA: TGTGCCAGCAGCGTAGACAGGGGCGAGCAGTACTTC
CDR3: CASSVDRGEQYF

size: -
V: TRBV4-2
J: TRBJ2-1
D: -
DNA: TGTGCCAGCAGCCAAGCGGTGACATATGAGCAGTTCTTC
CDR3: CASSQAVTYEQFF

size: -
V: TRBV27
J: TRBJ2-1
D: -
DNA: TGTGCCAGCAGTTTAGTGGGAGGTGTTTCCAATGAGCAGTTCTTC
CDR3: CASSLVGGVSNEQFF

size: -
V: TRBV4-1
J: TRBJ2-7
D: -
DNA: TGCGCCAGCAGCCAGAGGGCGTTTTATGAGCAGTACTTC
CDR3: CASSQRAFYEQYF

size: -
V: TRBV10-2
J: TRBJ2-1
D: -
DNA: TGCGCCAGCAGGGTCACAGGGAAATACGATGAGCAGTTCTTC
CDR3: CASRVTGKYDEQFF

size: -
V: TRBV19
J: TRBJ1-4
D: TRBD1
DNA: TGTGCCAGTAGCTCGGAGACAGGGGTTGGTGAAAAACTGTTTTTT
CDR3: CASSSETGVGEKLFF

size: -
V: TRBV7-3
J: TRBJ1-1
D: -
DNA: TGTGCCAGCAGCGCTCGATGGACAGATAGGAGCACTGAAGCTTTCTTT
CDR3: CASSARWTDRSTEAFF

size: -
V: TRBV27
J: TRBJ2-2
D: TRBD2
DNA: TGTGCCAGCAGTTCTCGGACTAGCGGGGAGAACACCGGGGAGCTGTTTTTT
CDR3: CASSSRTSGENTGELFF

size: -
V: TRBV9
J: TRBJ2-7
D: TRBD2
DNA: TGTGCCAGCAGCGTAGGGGGGGGAGGGCCCTACGAGCAGTACTTC
CDR3: CASSVGGGGPYEQYF

size: -
V: TRBV4-1
J: TRBJ2-6
D: -
DNA: TGCGCCAGCGCCAGAGGAGGGTTTCTTGGGGCCAACGTCCTGACTTTC
CDR3: CASARGGFLGANVLTF

size: -
V: TRBV7-5
J: TRBJ2-1
D: -
DNA: TGTGTCAGAAGCCATATACTAGCGGGAGATACCAATGAGCAGTTCTTC
CDR3: CVRSHILAGDTNEQFF

size: once
V: TRBV6-1
J: TRBJ2-1
D: TRBD2
DNA: TGTGCCAGCAGTCAACTAGCGGGAATCAATGAGCAGTTCTTC
CDR3: CASSQLAGINEQFF

size: -
V: TRBV9
J: TRBJ2-4
D: TRBD2
DNA: TGTGCCAGCAGCCCCACCGGGGGGAGTGGAAACATTCAGTACTTC
CDR3: CASSPTGGSGNIQYF

size: -
V: TRBV10-3
J: TRBJ2-5
D: -
DNA: TGTGCCATCAGTGAGTCCACGGCCCAGGGCTGGCAGACCCAGTACTTC
CDR3: CAISESTAQGWQTQYF

size: -
V: TRBV9
J: TRBJ2-7
D: -
DNA: TGTGCCAGCAGCGTGGCGGGGCCAGGTTACGAGCAGTACTTC
CDR3: CASSVAGPGYEQYF

size: -
V: TRBV7-3
J: TRBJ2-5
D: -
DNA: TGTGCCAGCAGTAAAGTCGGGTCTGAGACCCAGTACTTC
CDR3: CASSKVGSETQYF

size: -
V: TRBV27
J: TRBJ2-7
D: TRBD2
DNA: TGTGCCAGCAGTTCCGGGACTAGCGGCCTAGAGCAGTACTTC
CDR3: CASSSGTSGLEQYF

size: -
V: TRBV10-3
J: TRBJ2-2
D: TRBD2
DNA: TGTGCCATTCTTGGGGGGACTACGGGCACCGGGGAGCTGTTTTTT
CDR3: CAILGGTTGTGELFF

size: -
V: TRBV30
J: TRBJ1-5
D: -
DNA: TGTGCCTGGGACAGAGACGGCAATCAGCCCCAGCATTTT
CDR3: CAWDRDGNQPQHF

size: -
V: TRBV4-2
J: TRBJ2-1
D: -
DNA: TGTGCCAGCAGCCAAGGTCGGTCGGAGCCCCTCAATGAGCAGTTCTTC
CDR3: CASSQGRSEPLNEQFF

size: -
V: TRBV7-8
J: TRBJ2-1
D: TRBD2
DNA: TGTGCCAGCAGCGTCCCCCGCGGGAGGCTCAATGAGCAGTTCTTC
CDR3: CASSVPRGRLNEQFF

size: -
V: TRBV18
J: TRBJ2-2
D: TRBD2
DNA: TGTGCCAGCTCACCTCCCGCGGGGGTCGGGGAGCTGTTTTTT
CDR3: CASSPPAGVGELFF

size: -
V: TRBV28
J: TRBJ2-7
D: TRBD1
DNA: TGTGCCAGCAGTTTTGGAGACAGGGGGAAGGACGAGCAGTACTTC
CDR3: CASSFGDRGKDEQYF

size: -
V: TRBV5-8
J: TRBJ2-7
D: -
DNA: TGTGCCAGCAACAGGGTGGGCTTCGACGAGCAGTACTTC
CDR3: CASNRVGFDEQYF

size: -
V: TRBV28
J: TRBJ2-4
D: TRBD2
DNA: TGTGCCAGCAGTTCCGTTCAAGCGGGATTAGCCAAAAACATTCAGTACTTC
CDR3: CASSSVQAGLAKNIQYF

size: -
V: TRBV4-1
J: TRBJ2-5
D: TRBD2
DNA: TGCGCCAGCAGCCAAGAAAGGGCCCAAGGACTAGCAGGGGAGACCCAGTACTTC
CDR3: CASSQERAQGLAGETQYF

size: -
V: TRBV29-1
J: TRBJ1-5
D: -
DNA: TGCAGCGTACAGGACGGGGGGAATCAGCCCCAGCATTTT
CDR3: CSVQDGGNQPQHF

size: -
V: TRBV13
J: TRBJ2-7
D: TRBD2
DNA: TGTGCCAGCAGCTCCCCGGGACTAGCGGGAGCGGGGGAGCAGTACTTC
CDR3: CASSSPGLAGAGEQYF

size: -
V: TRBV11-3
J: TRBJ2-3
D: TRBD1
DNA: TGTGCCAGCAGCTTAAGGACAGGGGAAAGCACAGATACGCAGTATTTT
CDR3: CASSLRTGESTDTQYF

size: once
V: TRBV2
J: TRBJ2-7
D: -
DNA: TGTGCCAGCAGTGACCTTGGGGCCGGGGAGCAGTACTTC
CDR3: CASSDLGAGEQYF

size: -
V: TRBV7-9
J: TRBJ2-7
D: -
DNA: TGTGCCAGCAGCTTAGTGGGTTGGGGCCAGTTCCCGCCCGACTACGAGCAGTACTTC
CDR3: CASSLVGWGQFPPDYEQYF

size: -
V: TRBV5-1
J: TRBJ2-7
D: TRBD2
DNA: TGCGCCAGCAGCCCCAATAGCGGGGGATCCTACGAGCAGTACTTC
CDR3: CASSPNSGGSYEQYF

size: -
V: TRBV2
J: TRBJ1-5
D: -
DNA: TGTGCCAGCAGGGCAGACTATAGCAATCAGCCCCAGCATTTT
CDR3: CASRADYSNQPQHF

size: -
V: TRBV5-1
J: TRBJ2-2
D: -
DNA: TGCGCCAGCTGTCTTCTGAACACCGGGGAGCTGTTTTTT
CDR3: CASCLLNTGELFF

size: -
V: TRBV25-1
J: TRBJ2-1
D: -
DNA: TGTGCCAGCAGTGAAACGGCTAGCTTTGAGGATGAGCAGTTCTTC
CDR3: CASSETASFEDEQFF

size: -
V: TRBV4-2
J: TRBJ2-7
D: -
DNA: TGTGCCAGCAGCCAAGAGTTGGGGGCGGTGCAGTACTTC
CDR3: CASSQELGAVQYF

size: -
V: TRBV5-4
J: TRBJ2-7
D: TRBD2
DNA: TGTGCCAGCAGCGCACCAGCGGGAGGCACCTACGAGCAGTACTTC
CDR3: CASSAPAGGTYEQYF

size: -
V: TRBV30
J: TRBJ1-2
D: -
DNA: TGTGCCTGGAGTGTAACACAGACCTATGGCTACACCTTC
CDR3: CAWSVTQTYGYTF

size: -
V: TRBV7-2
J: TRBJ2-7
D: TRBD1
DNA: TGTGCCAGCAGCTTAGTAAATGGACAGGGAATATACGAGCAGTACTTC
CDR3: CASSLVNGQGIYEQYF

size: -
V: TRBV19
J: TRBJ2-1
D: -
DNA: TGTGCCAGTAGTATAGCGGGAAGTCCCAATGAGCAGTTCTTC
CDR3: CASSIAGSPNEQFF

size: -
V: TRBV19
J: TRBJ1-1
D: TRBD1
DNA: TGTGCCAGTACCGACAGGGGTGACACTGAAGCTTTCTTT
CDR3: CASTDRGDTEAFF

size: -
V: TRBV7-9
J: TRBJ1-3
D: TRBD1
DNA: TGTGCCAGCAGCTTAGACCCCCGGACAGGGTCTAACACCATATATTTT
CDR3: CASSLDPRTGSNTIYF